The 22 T cell receptor beta chains presented below share a single source sample, sequenced in a study of T cells in Graves' hyperthyroidism and ophthalmopathy. RNA transcripts yielded amplified TCR beta CDR3 regions. HTBI primers were the set used in a first-round RT-PCR of the TCR CDR3. TCRdb re-analysed the multiplex PCR reads in MiXCR, keeping a single row per CDR3 protein. The sample lists about 570,000 distinct CDR3 sequences; 14% were seen once. Material for sequencing was blood. Receptors originate from a woman aged 40 to 49 with Graves' hyperthyroidism.

The rearrangement joins TRBV3-1 to TRBJ2-3, with 9 positions matching TRBD2. This CDR3 spans 16 amino acids. The germline V gene encodes CDR1 LGHDT and CDR2 YNNKEL (reference sequence). Trimming took 4 bases from V and 7 from J; bases not matched to a gene: 12. The CDR3 region is CASSRSGGLAMNTQYF. Written as DNA, the CDR3 is TGTGCCAGCAGCCGTTCGGGGGGACTAGCAATGAATACGCAGTATTTT.

The chain links TRBV5-1 to TRBJ1-1; 10 bases line up with TRBD1. Germline-derived CDR1 and CDR2 are SGHRS and YFSETQ. The CDR3 consists of 15 residues. V was clipped by 7 bases and J by 2 bases; unmatched bases: 8. The CDR3 sequence: CASVPGQGSNTEAFF. The CDR3 region has the DNA TGCGCCAGCGTGCCGGGACAGGGGTCTAACACTGAAGCTTTCTTT.

The chain links TRBV20-1 to TRBJ2-1; the match to TRBD2 covers 12 bases. Losses at the gene ends were 6 bases for V and 3 bases for J; bases not matched to a gene: 9. The CDR3 loop spans 16 amino acids. Germline CDR1 is DFQATT and CDR2 is SNEGSKA (reference sequence). The CDR3 here is CSAKKTSGRNYNEQFF. DNA for the CDR3: TGCAGTGCAAAGAAGACTAGCGGGAGAAACTACAATGAGCAGTTCTTC.

This clonotype has at least ten counts. V gene TRBV12-3 or TRBV12-4 combines with J gene TRBJ2-2; D is perhaps TRBD2 (6 bases). The CDR3 extends over 14 amino acids. V lost 4 bases and J 4 bases, leaving 10 bases between the germline ends. DNA of the CDR3: TGTGCCAGCAGTTGGAGGGGTTCCACCGGGGAGCTGTTTTTT. Translating it yields CASSWRGSTGELFF.

This clonotype was seen more than once but under ten times. The rearrangement uses TRBV29-1 and TRBJ1-4; D not resolved. The germline CDR1 and CDR2 sequences are SQVTM and ANQGSEA. This CDR3 is built from 14 residues. The V gene lost 7 bases and the J gene lost 0 bases, with 12 bases spanning the gap. Here the CDR3 reads CSATDGATNEKLFF. CDR3 DNA sequence: TGCAGCGCCACCGACGGTGCAACTAATGAAAAACTGTTTTTT. Combining the CDR3 with reference TRBV29-1 and TRBJ1-4 gives the whole variable domain SAVISQKPSRDICQRGTSLTIQCQVDSQVTMMFWYRQQPGQSLTLIATANQGSEATYESGFVIDKFPISRPNLTFSTLTVSNMSPEDSSIYLCSATDGATNEKLFFGSGTQLSVL.

The genes are TRBV19 and TRBJ2-5; TRBD2 might be the D (5 bases). Per the germline V gene, CDR1 is LNHDA and CDR2 is SQIVND (reference sequence). The CDR3 length is 13 residues. The germline V and J ends were trimmed by 5 bases and 9 bases, with 16 bases remaining between them. The CDR3 spells CASSPGDFRAQYF. CDR3 DNA sequence: TGTGCCAGTAGTCCCGGGGATTTTCGGGCCCAGTACTTC.

This clonotype was observed a few times. This may be a read error, as it is one base from a much larger clone. The chain is built from TRBV27 and TRBJ2-7, with 9 positions matching TRBD1. This CDR3 spans 16 amino acids. V shed 9 bases, J shed 6 bases, and the junction held 18 bases outside the gene matches. From germline, CDR1 is MNHEY and CDR2 SMNVEV (reference sequence). In nucleotides, the CDR3 is TGTGCCAGTCGCCCACGGGGGACAGGGTTAAGGTGCGAGCAGTACTTC. This translates into CASRPRGTGLRCEQYF.

In this sample, this clonotype turned up many times. The chain combines TRBV28 with TRBJ1-1; D ambiguous. The CDR3 contains 14 residues. Germline values: CDR1 MDHEN, CDR2 SYDVKM. V was clipped by 7 bases and J by 1 base, with 13 bases between them. CDR3 in amino acids: CASILRKKNTEAFF. For the CDR3, the DNA is TGTGCCAGCATTCTAAGGAAGAAGAACACTGAAGCTTTCTTT.

CDR3 DNA sequence: TGTGCCAGCTCACCACCAGGGACTAGCTCTGAGCAGTTCTTC. This encodes CASSPPGTSSEQFF. The chain combines TRBV18 with TRBJ2-1, with 9 bases lining up with TRBD2. CDR3 length: 14 residues. The germline V gene has CDR1 KGHSH and CDR2 LQKENI. The V segment lost 0 bases and the J segment 9 bases; nucleotides outside the gene matches: 3.

The count of this clonotype is one. This rearrangement joins TRBV7-2 to TRBJ2-2; D uncertain. The CDR3 is 12 residues long. Trimming left V 7 bases short and J 7 bases short, with 10 bases between. Per the germline V gene, CDR1 is SGHTA and CDR2 is FQGNSA. CDR3 region: CASNPVVGELFF. The CDR3 DNA reads as TGTGCCAGCAACCCTGTTGTCGGGGAGCTGTTTTTT.

V gene TRBV20-1 combines with J gene TRBJ1-1, with D possibly matching TRBD1 (6 bases). From germline, CDR1 is DFQATT and CDR2 SNEGSKA (reference sequence). The V end was cut by 6 bases, the J end by 0 bases, with 17 bases between. The CDR3 runs 15 residues. CDR3 region: CSARRRGQLNTEAFF. The CDR3 DNA is TGCAGTGCCCGGCGGCGGGGGCAGCTGAACACTGAAGCTTTCTTT.

Turning to this clonotype: Given the absence of the conserved phenylalanine or tryptophan at the CDR3 end, a read error is likely. The chain carries TRBV12-3 or TRBV12-4 and TRBJ1-1; D might be TRBD1 (5 bases). V shed 1 base and J shed 0 bases, with 6 bases lying between them. CDR3 length: 14 residues. The CDR3 sequence is CASSLGQMNTEAFL. The CDR3 DNA reads as TGTGCCAGCAGTTTAGGACAGATGAACACTGAAGCTTTCCTT.

On this clonotype: A much larger clone lies a single base off, so this may be a read error. The missing conserved phenylalanine or tryptophan at the end of this CDR3 makes a read error likely. The rearrangement uses TRBV6-2 or TRBV6-3 and TRBJ1-6; tentative D call: TRBD1 (5 bases). There are 18 residues in the CDR3. V lost 3 bases, J lost 1 base, and 16 bases lay in between. Germline CDR1 reads MNHEY; CDR2 reads SVGEGT. The CDR3 DNA follows: TGTGCCAGCAGTTATGGAGGGGACCCAGCGTCCTATAATTCACCCCTCCACCTT. Protein: CASSYGGDPASYNSPLHL.

The chain employs TRBV12-3 or TRBV12-4 and TRBJ1-5, with D maybe TRBD1 (6 bases). CDR3 length: 14 amino acids. The V and J ends lost 6 bases and 5 bases respectively, with 14 bases between them. For the CDR3, the DNA is TGTGCCAGCAGCCTCGGGACACAATATCAGCCCCAGCATTTT. As protein: CASSLGTQYQPQHF.

This clonotype was observed at least ten times. The chain is built from TRBV20-1 and TRBJ2-3; no definite D call. This CDR3 is built from 13 residues. Germline V gives CDR1 DFQATT, CDR2 SNEGSKA (reference sequence). Trimming pared 1 base from V and 4 bases from J, leaving 9 bases between. The DNA for the CDR3 is TGCAGTGCTAGAGTGCCGGGTCCAGATACGCAGTATTTT. Protein sequence: CSARVPGPDTQYF.

This clonotype was seen ten or more times. The gene calls are TRBV6-2 or TRBV6-3 and TRBJ2-1; D remains ambiguous. The germline V and J ends were trimmed by 3 bases and 8 bases, with 14 bases remaining between them. The CDR3 has 14 amino acids. The germline gives CDR1 MNHEY, CDR2 SVGEGT. CDR3 sequence: CASSYRIGGDEQFF. DNA of the CDR3: TGTGCCAGCAGTTATAGGATTGGTGGGGATGAGCAGTTCTTC.

This clonotype appeared many times. The gene calls are TRBV7-2 and TRBJ2-5; 9 positions match TRBD2. Germline V gives CDR1 SGHTA, CDR2 FQGNSA. After removal of 0 bases from V and 5 bases from J, the junction contained 13 bases not matched to a gene. CDR3 length: 18 residues. The CDR3 nucleotides read TGTGCCAGCAGCTTAGCCCCCCCAGCAGCGGGAGGAGTGGAGACCCAGTACTTC. Its protein product is CASSLAPPAAGGVETQYF.

The chain carries TRBV19 and TRBJ2-2; 11 bases fit TRBD2. Trimming cost V 5 bases and J 6 bases; bases outside gene matches: 8. This CDR3 spans 16 amino acids. The germline V gene encodes CDR1 LNHDA and CDR2 SQIVND (reference sequence). The CDR3, as DNA: TGTGCCAGTAGTGCACGGACTAGCGGGCCCCCCGGGGAGCTGTTTTTT. Translation: CASSARTSGPPGELFF.

There are many counts of this clonotype. The J gene is TRBJ1-5, the V gene TRBV6-1; 8 bases are shared with TRBD1. Germline V CDR1 and CDR2: MNHNS, SASEGT. The CDR3 has 15 residues. After removal of 5 bases from V and 2 bases from J, the junction contained 5 bases not matched to a gene. CDR3 loop: CASSSDREGNQPQHF. CDR3 nucleotides: TGTGCCAGCAGTTCGGACAGGGAGGGCAATCAGCCCCAGCATTTT.

This clonotype was observed at least ten times. The chain uses TRBV7-9 and TRBJ2-4; D unresolved. Germline V gene data show CDR1 as SEHNR and CDR2 as FQNEAQ (reference sequence). There are 15 residues in the CDR3. Trimming cost V 0 bases and J 9 bases, with 15 bases left between them. CDR3: CASSLAESPMGIQYF. The CDR3 DNA reads TGTGCCAGCAGCTTAGCGGAATCCCCGATGGGCATTCAGTACTTC.

This clonotype was seen a handful of times. This chain connects TRBV20-1 to TRBJ2-2; 8 bases agree with TRBD1. V was pared by 3 bases and J by 4 bases, with 4 bases of the junction left unmatched. The germline CDR1 and CDR2 sequences are DFQATT and SNEGSKA (reference sequence). The CDR3 totals 14 residues. The CDR3 is CSASDRGITGELFF. DNA for the CDR3: TGCAGTGCTAGTGACAGGGGTATCACCGGGGAGCTGTTTTTT.

V usage is TRBV5-4 and J usage is TRBJ2-2, with a tentative D call TRBD2 (5 bases). The CDR3 has 15 residues. V dropped 0 bases and J dropped 6 bases, with 12 bases sitting between them. In germline, CDR1 is SGHNT, CDR2 YYREEE (reference sequence). CDR3 loop: CASSLAERESGELFF. In nucleotides, the CDR3 is TGTGCCAGCAGCTTGGCCGAGAGGGAATCCGGGGAGCTGTTTTTT.